This T cell receptor beta chain came from a study of human T cells and chemical hapten exposure. Study context: Small differences in pooled library volume mainly drove the variation in TCR yields per sample.

Time point in this sample: pre-sensitization, week 0. Documented treatment: therapeutic diphenylcyclopropenone sensitization with weekly scalp DPC. Germline assignment: CDR1 SGHAT and CDR2 FQNNGV. The V and J ends lost 5 bases and 7 bases respectively, with 13 bases between them. There are 13 residues in the CDR3. Original methodology: There were a median of around 97,000 TCRs per sample, with a range from roughly 20,000 to 700,000. A single record per CDR3 protein comes from TCRdb applying MiXCR to the RACE reads. The V and J calls reflect TCRdb's pipeline rather than the authors' work. The top ten hold roughly 2.8% of the sample, which has around 120,000 distinct CDR3 sequences, approximately 13% seen once.

The starting material was whole blood, obtained in connection with sensitization to the hapten diphenylcyclopropenone (DPC). This rearrangement joins TRBV11-2 to TRBJ2-3; TRBD1 or TRBD2 may be the D gene (5 bases each). The clonotype originates from a woman younger than 30 with alopecia areata. Some clones in this sample may be carry-over from other donors' samples. The CDR3 DNA sequence: TGTGCCAGCAGCCCCGGGGCTGGAAATACGCAGTATTTT. Translation gives CASSPGAGNTQYF.